This note documents a single T cell receptor (beta chain) sequence. The antigen is unknown. This sample is part of a study of cytomegalovirus exposure and HLA in healthy donors. Findings and caveats of the study: Upon later analysis, TCR association rates were observed to vary by HLA locus, being highest for DRB1 and lowest for HLA-C.

The PCR contained 60 Vbeta and 13 Jbeta primers. Method: immunoSEQ multiplex PCR; TCRdb's copy keeps in-frame clones and lacks some. Of 100,000 to 150,000 clones listed, 77% were seen once; the top ten hold over 10%. CDR1 SGHVS and CDR2 FQNEAQ come from the germline V gene. The CDR3 extends over 15 amino acids. Trimming cost V 3 bases and J 2 bases; bases outside gene matches: 1. This TCR was sampled from a woman aged 40 to 50 in good health and CMV-seropositive. The V gene is TRBV7-8, the J gene TRBJ2-7; 13 bases fit TRBD2. Material: PBMCs. CDR3 protein: CASSLGLAGTYEQYF. The CDR3 nucleotides read TGTGCCAGCAGCTTGGGACTAGCGGGGACCTACGAGCAGTACTTC.